The 22 T cell receptor beta chains below were found in one sample sequenced in a study of blood T cell repertoires in COVID-19. This table comes from immunoSEQ multiplex PCR, and its TCRdb copy is limited to in-frame clones, with some not included. Of approximately 130,000 clones listed, approximately 85% were seen once; the top ten hold roughly 4.5%. Sample: peripheral blood. Receptors originate from a human donor in a cohort sampled during active COVID-19.

For the CDR3, the DNA is TGTGCCAGCAGGGGGACAGGGTGGTCGGCTTTCTTT. Its protein product is CASRGTGWSAFF. V is TRBV6-5 and J is TRBJ1-1; TRBD1 agrees at 9 bases. The CDR3 is 12 residues long. Unmatched junction bases numbered 7, after V lost 6 bases and J lost 11 bases. From germline, CDR1 is MNHEY and CDR2 SVGAGI.

The chain joins TRBV19 to TRBJ1-5, with TRBD1 matching over 7 bases. CDR1 is LNHDA and CDR2 is SQIVND in the germline V gene (reference sequence). This CDR3 region has 16 residues. Trimming took 5 bases from V and 7 from J; bases not matched to a gene: 14. As DNA, the CDR3 is TGTGCCAGTAGTCCCCTGACAGGGTCGGTGGGACAGCCCCAGCATTTT. Protein: CASSPLTGSVGQPQHF.

The V gene is TRBV15, the J gene TRBJ2-5; 9 bases match TRBD1. V trimming: 0 bases; J trimming: 4 bases; junction bases outside the gene matches: 3. The germline gives CDR1 LNHNV, CDR2 YYDKDF (reference sequence). This CDR3 comprises 15 residues. The DNA of the CDR3 is TGTGCCACCAGCAGAGAGAGGACAGGGGTAGAGACCCAGTACTTC. This translates into CATSRERTGVETQYF.

The chain links TRBV18 to TRBJ1-6, with no clear D. CDR3 length: 14 residues. CDR1 KGHSH and CDR2 LQKENI come from the germline V gene. Trimming left V 3 bases short and J 6 bases short, with 9 bases between. CDR3 bases: TGTGCCAGCTCACCTGACACAAGTAATTCACCCCTCCACTTT. Amino acid sequence: CASSPDTSNSPLHF.

This chain links TRBV23-1 with TRBJ1-2; D might be TRBD1 (6 bases). TRBV23-1 is noted as an ORF with a role that remains uncertain. Trimming removed 3 bases at V and 8 bases at J, with 22 bases between. The CDR3 has 16 residues. This CDR3 is CASSHRAGREGGGYTF. In DNA form, the CDR3 reads TGCGCCAGCAGTCATCGGGCGGGCAGGGAAGGGGGAGGCTACACCTTC.

The V call is TRBV6-5, the J call TRBJ2-2; 10 bases agree with TRBD1. CDR3 size: 12 residues. Germline CDR1 and CDR2: MNHEY and SVGAGI. V lost 8 bases and J lost 6; bases outside the gene matches: 0. The CDR3 sequence is CASGTGAGELFF. The CDR3 DNA sequence: TGTGCCAGCGGGACAGGGGCCGGGGAGCTGTTTTTT.

The chain carries TRBV7-8 and TRBJ2-5, with D perhaps TRBD1 (6 bases). The CDR3 length is 15 residues. Germline CDR1 is SGHVS and CDR2 is FQNEAQ. Trimming pared 5 bases from V and 8 bases from J, leaving 21 bases between. Here the CDR3 reads CASSRAGASSDTQYF. In DNA form, the CDR3 reads TGTGCCAGCAGCCGAGCAGGGGCCTCATCAGATACCCAGTACTTC.

This clone was counted once. A much larger clone lies one base from this, so it may be a read error. The chain is built from TRBV5-4 and TRBJ1-4; the match to TRBD1 covers 9 bases. Germline assignment: CDR1 SGHNT and CDR2 YYREEE (reference sequence). The CDR3 loop spans 16 amino acids. This CDR3 is CASNLPPTGGVEKLFF. For the CDR3, the DNA is TGTGCCAGCAACTTGCCGCCTACAGGGGGCGTTGAAAAACTGTTTTTT.

This clone was seen once. The genes are TRBV9 and TRBJ2-5; 8 nucleotides line up with TRBD2. The CDR3 is 16 residues long. Germline CDR1 is SGDLS and CDR2 is YYNGEE. The junction had 8 bases not matched to a gene; V was cut back by 0 bases and J by 4 bases. Written as DNA, the CDR3 is TGTGCCAGCAGCGTAGATGGTAGCGGGGTCCGAGAGACCCAGTACTTC. It codes for CASSVDGSGVRETQYF.

The sample holds one count of this clone. The chain uses TRBV28 and TRBJ2-7, with 7 nucleotides matching TRBD1. Germline assignment: CDR1 MDHEN and CDR2 SYDVKM. The J segment lost 6 bases and the V segment lost 5 bases, leaving 1 base of the junction unmatched. CDR3 size: 11 residues. The CDR3 loop reads CASSPGGEQYV. CDR3 sequence (DNA): TGTGCCAGCAGTCCAGGGGGCGAGCAGTACGTC.

The CDR3 is CASKPGPNYGYTF. CDR3 DNA: TGTGCCAGTAAACCGGGTCCTAACTATGGCTACACCTTC. V usage is TRBV6-5 and J usage is TRBJ1-2; D remains unclear. In germline, CDR1 is MNHEY, CDR2 SVGAGI. V was trimmed by 9 bases and J by 0 bases, leaving 11 bases between them. The CDR3 is 13 residues long.

The chain links TRBV5-4 to TRBJ1-1; possibly TRBD1 for D (6 bases). The CDR3 covers 13 residues. Germline-derived CDR1 and CDR2 are SGHNT and YYREEE (reference sequence). V lost 6 bases and J 6 bases, leaving 15 bases between the germline ends. CDR3 sequence: CASTEQGGAEAFF. CDR3 bases: TGTGCCAGCACCGAACAGGGTGGGGCTGAAGCTTTCTTT.

This clone was seen more than once but under ten times. The V call is TRBV27, the J call TRBJ1-2, with 8 bases identical to TRBD1. The CDR3 is made up of 12 amino acids. Germline-derived CDR1 and CDR2 are MNHEY and SMNVEV (reference sequence). The V gene end was trimmed by 8 bases and the J gene end by 7 bases; junction bases not matched to a gene: 6. For the CDR3, the DNA is TGTGCCAGCTGGACAGGGACCGGTGGCTACACCTTC. It yields the protein CASWTGTGGYTF.

This chain links TRBV28 with TRBJ2-7; 7 bases fit TRBD1. J was trimmed by 4 bases and V by 2 bases; bases with no gene match: 17. The germline gives CDR1 MDHEN, CDR2 SYDVKM. The CDR3 runs to 18 residues. This CDR3 is CASSLHLPGTETKYEQYF. In DNA, the CDR3 is TGTGCCAGCAGTTTACATCTTCCCGGGACAGAGACTAAGTACGAGCAGTACTTC.

V gene TRBV28 combines with J gene TRBJ2-7; 7 bases map to TRBD2. CDR3 length: 18 residues. CDR1 MDHEN and CDR2 SYDVKM come from the germline V gene. The J segment lost 3 bases and the V segment lost 4 bases, leaving 18 bases of the junction unmatched. The CDR3 protein is CASSSALEGGTLYYEQYV. CDR3 coding DNA: TGTGCCAGCAGTTCGGCATTGGAGGGAGGGACCCTGTACTACGAGCAGTACGTC.

V and J are TRBV5-8 and TRBJ2-3; TRBD1 matches at 8 bases. The germline V gene has CDR1 SGHTS and CDR2 YDEGEE. This CDR3 comprises 16 residues. Germline trimming cut 4 bases from V and 0 bases from J; bases unmatched to any gene: 7. The CDR3 here is CASSPRTGLSTDTQYF. DNA for the CDR3: TGTGCCAGCAGCCCGCGGACAGGGCTTAGCACAGATACGCAGTATTTT.

This clone was detected ten times or more. The genes are TRBV18 and TRBJ1-2, with D maybe TRBD1 (6 bases). Trimming took 2 bases from V and 6 from J, leaving 13 bases between them. CDR1 KGHSH and CDR2 LQKENI come from the germline V gene. The CDR3 totals 14 residues. CDR3 amino acids: CASSPVQGHDGYTF. The DNA of the CDR3 is TGTGCCAGCTCACCAGTTCAGGGGCATGATGGCTACACCTTC.

The chain employs TRBV6-5 and TRBJ1-2, with 7 positions matching TRBD1. This CDR3 has 14 residues. V dropped 6 bases and J dropped 6; count of bases not matched to a gene: 10. CDR1 MNHEY and CDR2 SVGAGI come from the germline V gene. The CDR3 region has the DNA TGTGCCAGCAGCAGGACAGGCCAAGACGATGGCTACACCTTC. This codes for CASSRTGQDDGYTF.

The chain's CDR3 is CASSAGAPITNEQFF. For the CDR3, the DNA is TGTGCCAGCAGTGCGGGAGCCCCTATCACGAATGAGCAGTTCTTC. The V and J genes are TRBV2 and TRBJ2-1; weak D call: TRBD2 (6 bases). V was shortened by 4 bases and J by 7 bases, with 17 bases between the two germline ends. The CDR3 is 15 amino acids. From germline, CDR1 is SNHLY and CDR2 FYNNEI. The entire variable domain, with the rest obtained from reference TRBV2 and TRBJ2-1, is as follows: EPEVTQTPSHQVTQMGQEVILRCVPISNHLYFYWYRQILGQKVEFLVSFYNNEISEKSEIFDDQFSVERPDGSNFTLKIRSTKLEDSAMYFCASSAGAPITNEQFFGPGTRLTVL.

CDR3 bases: TGTGCCAGCAGCCTAGGGAGGGGGGGAAACTATGGCTACACCTTC. Protein sequence: CASSLGRGGNYGYTF. V usage is TRBV6-5 and J usage is TRBJ1-2; the D gene is possibly TRBD1 (6 bases). Germline V gene lookup returns CDR1 MNHEY and CDR2 SVGAGI. With 6 bases removed from V and 2 bases from J, the gap between germline ends came to 16 bases. The CDR3 loop spans 15 amino acids.

This clone occurred once. This chain uses TRBV5-1 with TRBJ1-4; D is ambiguous. V shed 0 bases and J shed 6 bases, with 15 bases lying between them. CDR1 and CDR2 (germline): SGHRS, YFSETQ. The CDR3 consists of 16 residues. The CDR3 region is CASSLDVSTPDEKLFF. The CDR3 nucleotides read TGCGCCAGCAGCTTGGATGTCAGTACCCCTGATGAAAAACTGTTTTTT.

V and J are TRBV3-1 (or the pseudogene TRBV3-2) and TRBJ2-1, with 12 nucleotides matching TRBD2. The CDR3 covers 16 residues. The germline CDR1 and CDR2 sequences are LGHDT and YNNKEL (reference sequence). With V trimmed by 1 base and J by 5 bases, 3 bases remained unmatched. The CDR3, as DNA: TGTGCCAGCAGCCAAGCCAGACTAGCGGGAGACAATGAGCAGTTCTTC. This encodes CASSQARLAGDNEQFF.